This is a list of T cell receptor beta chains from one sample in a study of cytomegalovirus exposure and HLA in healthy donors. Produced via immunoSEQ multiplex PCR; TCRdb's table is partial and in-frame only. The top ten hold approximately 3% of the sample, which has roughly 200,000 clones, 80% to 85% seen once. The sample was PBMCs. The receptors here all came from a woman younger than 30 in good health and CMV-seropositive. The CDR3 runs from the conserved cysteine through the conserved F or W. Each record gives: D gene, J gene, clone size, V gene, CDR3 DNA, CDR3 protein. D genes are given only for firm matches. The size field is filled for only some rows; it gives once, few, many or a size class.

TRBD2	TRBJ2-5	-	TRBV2	TGTGCCAGCAGGATGCAAGTCGGACTAGCTAGAGAGACCCAGTACTTC	CASRMQVGLARETQYF
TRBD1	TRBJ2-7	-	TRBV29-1	TGCAGCGTTGTGGTAGGGGGCAGTTACGAGCAGTACTTC	CSVVVGGSYEQYF
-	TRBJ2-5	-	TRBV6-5	TGTGCCAGCAGTGAGGCAGAGACCCAGTACTTC	CASSEAETQYF
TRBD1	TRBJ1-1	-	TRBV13	TGTGCCAGCAGGGGGACAGGAGCGAACACTGAAGCTTTCTTT	CASRGTGANTEAFF
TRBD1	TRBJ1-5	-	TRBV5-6	TGTGCCAGCAGCTTGGGTCATGGACAGGCTCAGCCCCAGCATTTT	CASSLGHGQAQPQHF
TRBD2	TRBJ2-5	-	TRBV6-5	TGTGCCAGCAGCCACGGACTAGCGGGAGAAGAGACCCAGTACTTC	CASSHGLAGEETQYF
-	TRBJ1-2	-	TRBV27	TGTGCCAGCAAGGGAGCTAACTATGGCTACACCTTC	CASKGANYGYTF
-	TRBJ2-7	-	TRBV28	TGTGCCAGCAGTTTAGAGGGGGGGGCCCCTTACGAGCAGTACTTC	CASSLEGGAPYEQYF
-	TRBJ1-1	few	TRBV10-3	TGTGCCATCAGTGAGTCCGGCTCGGGGGCTTTCTTT	CAISESGSGAFF
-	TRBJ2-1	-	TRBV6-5	TGTGCCAGCGCCTCCCGGGGCTACAATGAGCAGTTCTTC	CASASRGYNEQFF
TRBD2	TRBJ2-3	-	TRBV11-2	TGTGCCAGCAGCCTCCTAGCGGGGGGTCGCACAGATACGCAGTATTTT	CASSLLAGGRTDTQYF
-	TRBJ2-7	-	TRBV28	TGTGCCAGCAGGAACAGGGGTCGGGGGGGGTACGAGCAGTACTTC	CASRNRGRGGYEQYF
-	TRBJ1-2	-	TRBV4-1	TGCGCCAGCAGCCAGATTTATTGGGGGCAAGATGGCTACACCTTC	CASSQIYWGQDGYTF
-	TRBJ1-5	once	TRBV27	TGTGCCAGCAGTCCCCTCGGGGGGCAAGGTCAGCCCCAGCATTTT	CASSPLGGQGQPQHF
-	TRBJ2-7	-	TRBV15	TGTGCCACCAGGATGGACGGGACCTACGAGCAGTACTTC	CATRMDGTYEQYF
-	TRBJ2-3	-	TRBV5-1	TGCGCCAGCAGCTTCGACAGCGTTGGCACAGATACGCAGTATTTT	CASSFDSVGTDTQYF
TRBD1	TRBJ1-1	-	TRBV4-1	TGCGCCAGCAGCTCCGGGACAGGCAGAGGCACTGAAGCTTTCTTT	CASSSGTGRGTEAFF
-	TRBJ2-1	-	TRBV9	TGTGCCAGCAGCGTAGCGGGGGAAAGCTCCTACAATGAGCAGTTCTTC	CASSVAGESSYNEQFF
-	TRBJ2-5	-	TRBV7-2	TGTGCCAGCAGCTCTGCTAGCGTCGTGAAGACCCAGTACTTC	CASSSASVVKTQYF
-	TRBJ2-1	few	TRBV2	TGTGCCAGCAGAGGTGCGGGCAACAGCGGCTTTGAGCAGTTCTTC	CASRGAGNSGFEQFF
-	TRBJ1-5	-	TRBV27	TGTGCCAGCAGTCTTAGGGGAGGTCAGCCCCAGCATTTT	CASSLRGGQPQHF
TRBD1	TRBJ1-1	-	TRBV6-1	TGTGCCAGCAGGGGGACAGCCGCCACTGAAGCTTTCTTT	CASRGTAATEAFF
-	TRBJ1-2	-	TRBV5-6	TGTGCCAGCAGCACAGGAAACTATGGCTACACCTTC	CASSTGNYGYTF
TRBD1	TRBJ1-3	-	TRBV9	TGTGCCAGCAGCCCCCGGGTGGGACAGAACTCTGGAAACACCATATATTTT	CASSPRVGQNSGNTIYF
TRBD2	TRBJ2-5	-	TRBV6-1	TGTGCCAGCAGTGCACTAGCGGGGGAACCGGGACGGGCCCAGTACTTC	CASSALAGEPGRAQYF
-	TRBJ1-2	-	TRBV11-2	TGTGCCAGCAGCCCTACAGGGCCCTATGGCTACACCTTC	CASSPTGPYGYTF
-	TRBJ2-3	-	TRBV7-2	TGTGCCAGCAGAAGACAGTCCACAGATACGCAGTATTTT	CASRRQSTDTQYF
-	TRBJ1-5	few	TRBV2	TGTGCCAGCGCTAACCACGCCGCGGGGCAGCCCCAGCATTTT	CASANHAAGQPQHF
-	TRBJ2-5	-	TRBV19	TGTGCCAGTAGCTCCGGGCCCAGGGCCCAGTACTTC	CASSSGPRAQYF
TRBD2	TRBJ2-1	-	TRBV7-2	TGTGCCAGCAAACAAGCGGGGATGGATGAGCAGTTCTTC	CASKQAGMDEQFF
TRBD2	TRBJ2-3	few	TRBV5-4	TGTGCCAGCAGCTTGCGGCGGTTCGGGCTAGCGGGGGGCACAGATACGCAGTATTTT	CASSLRRFGLAGGTDTQYF
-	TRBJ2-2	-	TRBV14	TGTGCCAGCAGCCACCGGACTATCCTCACCGGGGAGCTGTTTTTT	CASSHRTILTGELFF
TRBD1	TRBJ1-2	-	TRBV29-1	TGCAGCGCAGGGGGCGCAAACTATGGCTACACCTTC	CSAGGANYGYTF
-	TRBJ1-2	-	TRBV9	TGTGCCAGCAGCCCAGGGGATGTCTATGGCTACACCTTC	CASSPGDVYGYTF
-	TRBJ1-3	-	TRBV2	TGTGCCAGCCTCAGGGAAGGAACTGGAAACACCATATATTTT	CASLREGTGNTIYF
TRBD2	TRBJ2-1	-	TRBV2	TGTGCCAGCAGCCAAGCTAGCGGGGGGATCAATGAGCAGTTCTTC	CASSQASGGINEQFF
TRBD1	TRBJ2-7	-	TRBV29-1	TGCAGCGTCCGAACAGGGGCCTACGAGCAGTACTTC	CSVRTGAYEQYF
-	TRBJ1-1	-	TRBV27	TGTGCCAGCACCACGAGGCAGGGTACTGAAGCTTTCTTT	CASTTRQGTEAFF
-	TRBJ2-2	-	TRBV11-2	TGTGCCAGCAGCTTATCTACCGGGGAGCTGTTTTTT	CASSLSTGELFF
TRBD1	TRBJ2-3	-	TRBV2	TGTGCCAGCATTAGGACAGGGGCGACAGATACGCAGTATTTT	CASIRTGATDTQYF
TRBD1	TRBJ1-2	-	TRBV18	TGTGCCAGCTCTCCAGACAGGGTAAACGACCCGGGAAGCTTC	CASSPDRVNDPGSF
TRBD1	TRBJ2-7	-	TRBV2	TGTGCCAGCAGTGACCCGGGACAGCCGACTTCCTACGAGCAGTACTTC	CASSDPGQPTSYEQYF
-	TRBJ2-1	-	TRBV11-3	TGTGCCAGCAGCCGGGGTAGTAGCAACAATGAGCAGTTCTTC	CASSRGSSNNEQFF
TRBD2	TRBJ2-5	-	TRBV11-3	TGTGCCAGCAGCCCTAGCGGGTCGGAGACCCAGTACTTC	CASSPSGSETQYF
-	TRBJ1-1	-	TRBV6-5	TGTGCCAGCAGTTACTCTGGCCCCGAAAGTTTCTTCTTT	CASSYSGPESFFF
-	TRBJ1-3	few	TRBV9	TGTGCCAGCAGCGTAGAAGCGGTCTCTGGAAACACCATATATTTT	CASSVEAVSGNTIYF
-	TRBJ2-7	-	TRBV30	TGTGCCTGGAGTGTAACGGAGGGCGAACTCTCCTACGAGCAGTACTTC	CAWSVTEGELSYEQYF
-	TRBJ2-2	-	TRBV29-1	TGCAGCGTTGGGGGAGCCGACACCGGGGAGCTGTTTTTT	CSVGGADTGELFF
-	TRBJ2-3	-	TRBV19	TGTGCCAGTAGACCCCGGGAGCTGAACACAGATACGCAGTATTTT	CASRPRELNTDTQYF
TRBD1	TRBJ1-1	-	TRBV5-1	TGCGCCAGCAGCTTGGAGGGACAGGGGCGCTCGGGCACTGAAGCTTTCTTT	CASSLEGQGRSGTEAFF
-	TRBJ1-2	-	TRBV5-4	TGTGCCAGCACCCGCGGGGCAGCCGATTTCTATGGCTACACCTTC	CASTRGAADFYGYTF
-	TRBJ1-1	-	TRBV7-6	TGTGCCAGCAGCCAAGGGAGGGGTAACACTGAAGCTTTCTTT	CASSQGRGNTEAFF